The clone carrying this TCR beta chain was seen more than once but under ten times. Its antigen is not identified. The data are from a study of early stage breast cancer tumors. About the research overall: Twelve of the 16 invasive tumors were ER+, PR+ and HER2-. Roughly 10-fold was the mean read coverage per sample. Whole-study results and caveats: Compared with adjacent normal breast, tumors showed about 2.3-fold denser, more clonal T cells.

The CDR3 is 11 residues long. The germline V and J ends were trimmed by 1 base and 5 bases, with 2 bases remaining between them. CDR1 and CDR2 from the germline V gene are GTSNPN and SVGIG (reference sequence). Clones were sequenced by immunoSEQ multiplex PCR, and TCRdb holds only the in-frame ones, with some missing. The table has 25,000 to 35,000 clones, under 60% seen once; the top ten hold more than 7%. Sequenced: breast tumor tissue. V gene TRBV30 combines with J gene TRBJ1-4; D uncertain. This receptor was taken from a person in their fifties with breast cancer. The CDR3 coding sequence is TGTGCCTGGAGTGGGAATGAAAAACTGTTTTTT. It translates to CAWSGNEKLFF.